This T cell receptor (beta chain) was identified during a study of radiation and T cells in renal cell carcinoma (dated by TCRdb to the early 2020s). Turning to the overall study: In total, roughly 53 samples underwent TCR beta sequencing: about 25 tumors plus 27 peripheral blood samples. In the 53 samples combined, 4,016,671 unique CDR3 nucleotide sequences were found, encoding some 2,500,000 unique CDR3 amino acid sequences.

The immunoSEQ kit was used, according to the manufacturer's recommendations, to generate TCR beta libraries from genomic DNA. Library preparation used a first multiplex PCR with proprietary primers, then a second PCR adding unique barcodes, with bead cleanups after each round. A positive control reaction and a negative control reaction, both provided in the kit, were run with every batch of samples. The final libraries were assessed on an Agilent 4200 TapeStation D1000 ScreenTape, pooled by volume, and quantified by qPCR. Sequencing was performed on an Illumina NextSeq500 using a MidOutput 150-cycle cartridge, with 156 Read1 cycles, 15 Index1 cycles, and the kit custom primers. The pooled library was loaded at 1.0 pM with about 20% PhiX control spiked in. In the original analysis: Vendor-processed data were analyzed in R, with a clonotype defined as all T cells sharing the same CDR3 nucleotide sequence. In the clone abundance analyses, frequencies were normalized to the 10,000 most abundant clones in each sample. Public T cell clones, averaging fewer than five per sample, were removed before analysis. Dominant motifs were analyzed with ImmunoMap using the PAM10 matrix, a gap penalty of 30, and a homology threshold of 0.3, and motifs with a cumulative frequency of at least 0.01 were considered dominant. TCRdb holds this immuneACCESS table with in-frame rearrangements only. Some clones are missing; in checked studies, unresolved V genes explain under half, and the rest has no known cause. The V and J calls and clone size are taken from that table; D and trimming were inferred from the DNA. For this sample there are roughly 12,000 clones; about 65% appear just once. The top ten clones comprise over 15% of the sample.

Here is what the overall study found, with its caveats: Irradiated tumors contained more dominant CDR3 motifs, and these motifs occupied a larger share of the repertoire than in control tumors. With a single-armed trial design, the study had no way to address how radiation dose or scheduling affects the TCR repertoire. Because only small tumor regions of about 0.94 g were available, the study did not capture intratumoral heterogeneity. Higher TCR clonality was observed in irradiated tumors than in controls, with an average of about 50% of the repertoire accounted for by the top 100 clonotypes, compared with around 40% in nephrectomy-only tumors.

On this clone: The antigen it recognizes is unknown. No much larger clone exists at a distance of one base, and base qualities are not known.

The label giving this sample's time point can be read as: tumor resected at nephrectomy. The treatment or condition label on this specimen signifies: treatment-naive control, cytoreductive nephrectomy. Control tumors came from treatment-naive renal cell carcinoma patients who underwent cytoreductive nephrectomy without prior radiation. Renal cell carcinoma with clear cell pathology was present in all patients. The control tumors sequenced for TCR were resected between about 2010 and 2014 from 11 males and a few females whose median age was approximately 59 years (range about 35 to 85). Tumor processing involved mechanical dissociation, digestion with collagenase/hyaluronidase at 37 degrees C, handling in gentleMACS C tubes, and storage in liquid nitrogen. The QIAamp DNA Blood Mini Kit (Qiagen) was used to prepare genomic DNA for TCR sequencing. The analyses included only samples that passed all quality control checks.

Inclusive of the bounding cysteine and phenylalanine, the CDR3 is 13 residues long. The kept DNA is CDR3 alone, 39 bases in frame from the first base. According to the germline V gene, CDR1 reads WSHSY and CDR2 reads SAAADI. Trimming at the junction amounts to 8 bases on V and 1 base on J, and the germline ends lie 11 bases apart. Recombination joined TRBV10-2 with TRBJ2-5; the D gene is possibly TRBD1, with 6 bases matching. The sample in question was tumor tissue, obtained from a patient whose treatment was nephrectomy without radiotherapy. The clonotype was recovered from a woman of 80 years or more with renal cell carcinoma. The nucleotides read TGCGCCAGCCTCAGGGGCGGCCAAGAGACCCAGTACTTC. The translation is CASLRGGQETQYF.